One and the same sample provided the 20 T cell receptor beta chains below, sequenced in a study of T cell responses to AZD1222 COVID-19 vaccine. Sequenced by immunoSEQ multiplex PCR; TCRdb stores in-frame clones only, minus some. The sample contains approximately 210,000 clones, approximately 90% of which appear only once. Specimen: peripheral blood, collected 28 days after the second AZD1222 dose. Receptor source: an adult who received the AZD1222 COVID-19 vaccine.

The chain combines TRBV19 with TRBJ2-1; 7 bases map to TRBD2. CDR3 length: 15 residues. With V trimmed by 6 bases and J by 4 bases, 9 bases remained unmatched. The germline CDR1 and CDR2 sequences are LNHDA and SQIVND (reference sequence). In DNA form, the CDR3 reads TGTGCCAGTAGGGATGATGCGGGAGCGTACAATGAGCAGTTCTTC. It codes for CASRDDAGAYNEQFF.

This chain joins TRBV19 and TRBJ1-5; 8 positions match TRBD1. From germline, CDR1 is LNHDA and CDR2 SQIVND (reference sequence). The V and J ends lost 5 bases and 2 bases, in that order; junction bases with no gene match: 11. CDR3 size: 17 residues. The chain's CDR3 is CASSPRTGQGGNQPQHF. The CDR3 DNA reads TGTGCCAGTAGTCCGCGGACAGGGCAAGGGGGCAATCAGCCCCAGCATTTT.

The genes are TRBV10-1 and TRBJ2-1; TRBD2 matches 14 bases. The CDR3 totals 16 residues. V shed 4 bases, J shed 12 bases, and the junction held 11 bases outside the gene matches. CDR1 is WNHNN and CDR2 is SYGVQD in the germline V gene (reference sequence). The CDR3 DNA sequence: TGCGCCAGCAGTGGGTCCAGACTAGCGGGAGGGAGAACGCAGTTCTTC. It yields the protein CASSGSRLAGGRTQFF.

The CDR3, as DNA: TGTGCCAGCAGTTTAAGAGGGTACGAGCAGTACTTC. Amino acid sequence: CASSLRGYEQYF. The chain combines TRBV27 with TRBJ2-7; possible D gene TRBD2, 5 bases. Germline assignment: CDR1 MNHEY and CDR2 SMNVEV (reference sequence). The V end lost 2 bases, the J end lost 4 bases, and 6 bases lay between the germline ends. The CDR3 spans 12 residues.

The chain recombines TRBV27 with TRBJ1-6; 8 positions match TRBD1. CDR1 is MNHEY, CDR2 SMNVEV, per germline (reference sequence). The J segment lost 7 bases and the V segment lost 5 bases, leaving 7 bases of the junction unmatched. The CDR3 consists of 15 residues. The CDR3 bases are TGTGCCAGCAGTCAAGACACAGGGGGAAATTCACCCCTCCACTTT. This gives the protein CASSQDTGGNSPLHF.

The chain couples TRBV29-1 to TRBJ2-2; possible D gene TRBD2, 6 bases. CDR3 length: 14 amino acids. Germline CDR1 reads SQVTM; CDR2 reads ANQGSEA. Trimming left V 5 bases short and J 3 bases short, with 13 bases between. CDR3 coding DNA: TGCAGCGTTCGGGCGGGACTTCACACCGGGGAGCTGTTTTTT. Encoded protein: CSVRAGLHTGELFF.

The chain recombines TRBV5-8 with TRBJ2-1; D unclear. The CDR3 contains 16 residues. Germline CDR1 reads SGHTS; CDR2 reads YDEGEE. The V and J ends lost 0 bases and 1 base respectively, with 11 bases between them. The CDR3 reads CASSLVLGNSYNEQFF. The CDR3 DNA reads as TGTGCCAGCAGCTTGGTTCTGGGGAATTCCTACAATGAGCAGTTCTTC.

This chain joins TRBV6-2 or TRBV6-3 and TRBJ1-4; D is ambiguous. The V gene lost 6 bases and the J gene lost 4 bases, with 18 bases spanning the gap. Germline V gene sequence: CDR1 MNHEY, CDR2 SVGEGT. The CDR3 spans 16 residues. The CDR3 DNA reads TGTGCCAGCAGCCCTGCTTCATTGCAGCGTAATGAAAAACTGTTTTTT. Translated, it gives CASSPASLQRNEKLFF.

For this clone: The junction differs from germline at one of its ends, possibly a read error. The chain is built from TRBV7-7 and TRBJ1-1; 8 nucleotides align to TRBD1. Germline-derived CDR1 and CDR2 are SSHAT and FNYEAQ (reference sequence). The CDR3 contains 16 residues. This chain's CDR3 is CASSFPGGEVNTEAFF. In nucleotides, the CDR3 is TGTGCTAGCAGCTTTCCAGGGGGCGAAGTGAACACTGAAGCTTTCTTT.

V is TRBV2 and J is TRBJ1-1; D is unclear. The CDR3 has 13 residues. Germline V gene lookup returns CDR1 SNHLY and CDR2 FYNNEI. V was shortened by 5 bases and J by 1 base, with 8 bases between the two germline ends. The CDR3 coding sequence is TGTGCCAGCAGTCAGGACGGGAACACTGAAGCTTTCTTT. This gives the protein CASSQDGNTEAFF.

The chain is built from TRBV5-5 and TRBJ2-1; the D gene is possibly TRBD2 (5 bases). Germline CDR1 reads SGHKS; CDR2 reads YYEKEE (reference sequence). The CDR3 has 15 amino acids. The V end was cut by 4 bases, the J end by 0 bases, with 11 bases between. This CDR3 reads CASSRTGDSYNEQFF. The CDR3, as DNA: TGTGCCAGCAGCCGTACCGGGGACTCCTACAATGAGCAGTTCTTC. Combining the CDR3 with reference TRBV5-5 and TRBJ2-1 gives the whole variable domain DAGVTQSPTHLIKTRGQQVTLRCSPISGHKSVSWYQQVLGQGPQFIFQYYEKEERGRGNFPDRFSARQFPNYSSELNVNALLLGDSALYLCASSRTGDSYNEQFFGPGTRLTVL.

The chain joins TRBV2 to TRBJ1-1, with 7 nucleotides matching TRBD1. Trimming cost V 8 bases and J 5 bases; bases outside gene matches: 2. The CDR3 is made up of 11 amino acids. Germline CDR1 is SNHLY and CDR2 is FYNNEI. The CDR3 is CASEGATEAFF. DNA for the CDR3: TGTGCCAGCGAGGGGGCGACTGAAGCTTTCTTT.

This chain uses TRBV19 with TRBJ1-2; 8 nucleotides agree with TRBD1. The CDR3 extends over 15 amino acids. Trimming at V came to 5 bases and at J to 0 bases, leaving 5 bases not matched to a gene. CDR1 is LNHDA and CDR2 is SQIVND in the germline V gene (reference sequence). CDR3 in DNA: TGTGCCAGTAGTCCGGGGGACAGGTCTAACTATGGCTACACCTTC. Translating it yields CASSPGDRSNYGYTF.

V usage is TRBV28 and J usage is TRBJ1-1, with D perhaps matching TRBD1 (6 bases). The CDR3 has 12 residues. Trimming pared 5 bases from V and 3 bases from J, leaving 7 bases between. Germline assignment: CDR1 MDHEN and CDR2 SYDVKM. The CDR3 here is CASSGQYTEAFF. For the CDR3, the DNA is TGTGCCAGCAGTGGACAGTACACTGAAGCTTTCTTT. Full variable domain (missing parts from reference TRBV28 and TRBJ1-1): DVKVTQSSRYLVKRTGEKVFLECVQDMDHENMFWYRQDPGLGLRLIYFSYDVKMKEKGDIPEGYSVSREKKERFSLILESASTNQTSMYLCASSGQYTEAFFGQGTRLTVV.

This chain joins TRBV6-7 and TRBJ2-7; TRBD2 matches at 8 bases. TRBV6-7 is labeled an ORF, and its function is uncertain. The CDR3 sequence is 14 residues long. The J segment lost 2 bases and the V segment lost 10 bases, leaving 10 bases of the junction unmatched. The CDR3 reads CATLRRLATYEQYF. The DNA of the CDR3 is TGTGCCACCCTAAGGAGACTAGCGACCTACGAGCAGTACTTC.

The V call is TRBV6-4, the J call TRBJ1-6; tentatively, D is TRBD1 (6 bases). There are 13 residues in the CDR3. Trimming removed 8 bases from V and 7 bases from J, with 12 bases in between. Germline V gene lookup returns CDR1 MRHNA and CDR2 SNTAGT. CDR3 in DNA: TGTGCCAGCGGCGTGGGGGCGAATTCACCCCTCCACTTT. This translates into CASGVGANSPLHF.

The genes are TRBV7-3 and TRBJ2-3; D is perhaps TRBD2 (6 bases). The CDR3 extends over 14 amino acids. Per the germline V gene, CDR1 is SGHTA and CDR2 is FQGTGA. Trimming stripped 2 bases from V and 4 bases from J, with 10 bases between. DNA for the CDR3: TGTGCCAGCAGCTTATTTAGCGGCCCAGATACGCAGTATTTT. Residues: CASSLFSGPDTQYF.

CDR3 amino acids: CASSREASGPYEQYF. In nucleotides, the CDR3 is TGTGCCAGCAGCCGGGAGGCTAGCGGACCCTACGAGCAGTACTTC. The V and J genes are TRBV7-2 and TRBJ2-7; 7 bases match TRBD2. The V gene end was trimmed by 5 bases and the J gene end by 2 bases; junction bases not matched to a gene: 9. Germline CDR1 reads SGHTA; CDR2 reads FQGNSA. The CDR3 loop spans 15 amino acids.

This clone showed up just once. The chain couples TRBV9 to TRBJ1-6; 7 nucleotides align to TRBD1. The germline V gene encodes CDR1 SGDLS and CDR2 YYNGEE. CDR3 size: 18 residues. V dropped 3 bases and J dropped 8; count of bases not matched to a gene: 17. CDR3 in amino acids: CASSARQGWGAIDSPLHF. Here the CDR3 DNA reads TGTGCCAGCAGCGCGAGACAGGGATGGGGGGCTATAGATTCACCCCTCCACTTT.

This clone showed up just once. This rearrangement joins TRBV7-2 to TRBJ2-1; TRBD2 matches 13 bases. V shed 5 bases, J shed 7 bases, and the junction held 5 bases outside the gene matches. This CDR3 spans 15 amino acids. Germline assignment: CDR1 SGHTA and CDR2 FQGNSA. CDR3 protein: CASSRLAGGQNEQFF. CDR3 in DNA: TGTGCCAGCAGCAGACTAGCGGGAGGTCAGAATGAGCAGTTCTTC.